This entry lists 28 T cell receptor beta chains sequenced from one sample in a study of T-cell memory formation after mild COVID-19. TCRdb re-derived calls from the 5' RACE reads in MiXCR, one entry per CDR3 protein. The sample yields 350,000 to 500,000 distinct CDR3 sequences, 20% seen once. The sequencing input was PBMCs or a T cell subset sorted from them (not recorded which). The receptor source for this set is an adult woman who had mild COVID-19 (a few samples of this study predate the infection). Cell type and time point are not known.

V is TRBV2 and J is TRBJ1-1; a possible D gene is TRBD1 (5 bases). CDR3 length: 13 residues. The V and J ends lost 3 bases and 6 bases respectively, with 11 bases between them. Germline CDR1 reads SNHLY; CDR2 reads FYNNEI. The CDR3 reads CASSEGRDPEAFF. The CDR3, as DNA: TGTGCCAGCAGTGAGGGGAGGGACCCTGAAGCTTTCTTT.

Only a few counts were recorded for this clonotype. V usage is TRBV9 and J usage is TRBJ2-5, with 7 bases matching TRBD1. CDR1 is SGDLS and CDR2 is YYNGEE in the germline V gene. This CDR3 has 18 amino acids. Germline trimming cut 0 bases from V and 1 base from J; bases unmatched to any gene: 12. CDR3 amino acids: CASSVASGGRGFQETQYF. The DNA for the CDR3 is TGTGCCAGCAGCGTAGCTTCTGGCGGCAGGGGGTTCCAAGAGACCCAGTACTTC.

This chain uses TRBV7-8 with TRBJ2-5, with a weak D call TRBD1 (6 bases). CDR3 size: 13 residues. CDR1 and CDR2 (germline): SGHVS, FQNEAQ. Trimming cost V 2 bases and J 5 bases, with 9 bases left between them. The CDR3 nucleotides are TGTGCCAGCAGCTTAACAGGGAAGGAGACCCAGTACTTC. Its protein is CASSLTGKETQYF.

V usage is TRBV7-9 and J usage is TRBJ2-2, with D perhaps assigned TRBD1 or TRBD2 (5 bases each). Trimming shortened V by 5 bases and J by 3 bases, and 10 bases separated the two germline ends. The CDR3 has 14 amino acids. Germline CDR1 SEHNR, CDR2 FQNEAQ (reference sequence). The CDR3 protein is CASSRDEDTGELFF. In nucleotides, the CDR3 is TGTGCCAGCAGCAGGGACGAAGACACCGGGGAGCTGTTTTTT.

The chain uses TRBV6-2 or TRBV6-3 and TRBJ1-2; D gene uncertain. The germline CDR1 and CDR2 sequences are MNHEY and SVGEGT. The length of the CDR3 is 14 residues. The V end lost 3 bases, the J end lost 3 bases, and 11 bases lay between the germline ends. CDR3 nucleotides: TGTGCCAGCAGTTATTGGGCCATCGACTATGGCTACACCTTC. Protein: CASSYWAIDYGYTF.

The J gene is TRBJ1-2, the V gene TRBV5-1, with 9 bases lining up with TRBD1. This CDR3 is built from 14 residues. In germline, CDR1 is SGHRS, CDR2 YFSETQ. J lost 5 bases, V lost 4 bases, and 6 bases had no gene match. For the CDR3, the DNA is TGCGCCAGCAGCGCGGGACAGGGTTATTATGGCTACACCTTC. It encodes CASSAGQGYYGYTF.

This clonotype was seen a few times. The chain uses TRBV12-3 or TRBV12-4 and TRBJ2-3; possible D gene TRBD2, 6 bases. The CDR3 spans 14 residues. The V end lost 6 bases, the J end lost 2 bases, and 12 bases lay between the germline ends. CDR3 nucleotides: TGTGCCAGCAGCAAGGGACTGAACACAGATACGCAGTATTTT. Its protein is CASSKGLNTDTQYF.

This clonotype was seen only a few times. CDR3 in amino acids: CASSPRTGRTEAFF. CDR3 in DNA: TGTGCCAGCAGTCCCCGGACAGGGAGGACCGAAGCTTTCTTT. The V gene is TRBV27, the J gene TRBJ1-1, with 8 bases identical to TRBD1. V was pared by 5 bases and J by 8 bases, with 10 bases of the junction left unmatched. Germline V CDR1 and CDR2: MNHEY, SMNVEV (reference sequence). The CDR3 is 14 amino acids.

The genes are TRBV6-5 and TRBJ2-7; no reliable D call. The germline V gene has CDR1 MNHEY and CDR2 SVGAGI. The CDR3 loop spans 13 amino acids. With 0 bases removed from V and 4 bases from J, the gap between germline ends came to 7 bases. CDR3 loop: CASSYSEVYEQYF. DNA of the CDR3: TGTGCCAGCAGTTACTCTGAGGTTTACGAGCAGTACTTC.

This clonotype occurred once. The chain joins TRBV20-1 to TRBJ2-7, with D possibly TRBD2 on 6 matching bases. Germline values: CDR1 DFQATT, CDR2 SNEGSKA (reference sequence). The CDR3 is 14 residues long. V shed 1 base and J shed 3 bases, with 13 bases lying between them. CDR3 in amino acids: CSARGFGSLYEQYF. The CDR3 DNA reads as TGCAGTGCTAGAGGGTTCGGGAGCCTCTACGAGCAGTACTTC.

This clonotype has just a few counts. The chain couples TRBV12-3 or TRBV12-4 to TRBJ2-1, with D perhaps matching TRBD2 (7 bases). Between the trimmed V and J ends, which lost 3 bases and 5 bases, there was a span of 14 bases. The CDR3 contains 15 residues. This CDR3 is CASSFEGGADNEQFF. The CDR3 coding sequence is TGTGCCAGCAGTTTCGAAGGGGGGGCCGACAATGAGCAGTTCTTC.

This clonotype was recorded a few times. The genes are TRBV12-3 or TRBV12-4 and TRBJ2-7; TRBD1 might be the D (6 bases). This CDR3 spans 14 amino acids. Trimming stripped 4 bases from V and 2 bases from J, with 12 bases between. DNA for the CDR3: TGTGCCAGCAGTTCTTGGACAGAAACCTACGAGCAGTACTTC. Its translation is CASSSWTETYEQYF.

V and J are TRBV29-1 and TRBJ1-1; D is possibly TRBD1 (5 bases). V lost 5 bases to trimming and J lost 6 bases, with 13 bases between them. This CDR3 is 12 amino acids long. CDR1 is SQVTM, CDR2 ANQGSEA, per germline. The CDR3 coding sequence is TGCAGCGTTTGGCAGGGTATTGCTGAAGCTTTCTTT. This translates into CSVWQGIAEAFF.

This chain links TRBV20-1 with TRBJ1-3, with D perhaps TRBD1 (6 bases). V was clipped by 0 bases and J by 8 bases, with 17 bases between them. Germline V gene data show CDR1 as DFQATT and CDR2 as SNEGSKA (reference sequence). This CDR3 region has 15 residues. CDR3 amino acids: CSARDITGSGDTIYF. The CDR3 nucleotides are TGCAGTGCTAGAGATATCACAGGGAGCGGAGACACCATATATTTT.

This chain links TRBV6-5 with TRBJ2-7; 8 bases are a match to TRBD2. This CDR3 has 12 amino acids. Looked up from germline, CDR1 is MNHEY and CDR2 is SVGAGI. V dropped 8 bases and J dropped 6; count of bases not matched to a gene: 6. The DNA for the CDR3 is TGTGCCAGCGGAACGGGGGGGGTCGAGCAGTACTTC. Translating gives CASGTGGVEQYF.

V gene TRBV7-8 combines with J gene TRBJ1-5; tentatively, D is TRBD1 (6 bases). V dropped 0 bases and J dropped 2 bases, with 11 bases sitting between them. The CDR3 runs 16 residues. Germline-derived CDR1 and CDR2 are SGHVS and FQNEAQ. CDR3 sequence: CASSLASGVGNQPQHF. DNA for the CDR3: TGTGCCAGCAGCTTAGCGTCAGGGGTTGGCAATCAGCCCCAGCATTTT. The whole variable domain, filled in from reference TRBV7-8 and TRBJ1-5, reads GAGVSQSPRYKVAKRGQDVALRCDPISGHVSLFWYQQALGQGPEFLTYFQNEAQLDKSGLPSDRFFAERPEGSVSTLKIQRTQQEDSAVYLCASSLASGVGNQPQHFGDGTRLSIL.

The CDR3 protein is CASRLKGPREQGTDTQYF. As DNA, the CDR3 is TGTGCCAGCAGATTAAAAGGGCCTCGGGAGCAGGGCACAGATACGCAGTATTTT. V usage is TRBV6-5 and J usage is TRBJ2-3, with a possible D match to TRBD2 (6 bases). Germline loops: CDR1 MNHEY, CDR2 SVGAGI. CDR3 size: 18 residues. V lost 6 bases and J 1 base, leaving 23 bases between the germline ends.

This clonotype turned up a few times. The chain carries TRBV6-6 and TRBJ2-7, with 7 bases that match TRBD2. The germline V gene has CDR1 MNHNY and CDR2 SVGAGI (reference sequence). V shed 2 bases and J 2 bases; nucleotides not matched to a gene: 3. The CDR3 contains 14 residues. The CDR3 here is CASSYGGSAYEQYF. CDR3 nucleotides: TGTGCCAGCAGTTACGGCGGGAGCGCCTACGAGCAGTACTTC.

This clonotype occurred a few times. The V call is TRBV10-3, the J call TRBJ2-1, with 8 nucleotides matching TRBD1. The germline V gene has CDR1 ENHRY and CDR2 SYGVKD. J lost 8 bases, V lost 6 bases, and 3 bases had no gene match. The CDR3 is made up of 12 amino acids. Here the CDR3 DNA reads TGTGCCATCAGGGACAGGGACTATGAGCAGTTCTTC. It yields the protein CAIRDRDYEQFF.

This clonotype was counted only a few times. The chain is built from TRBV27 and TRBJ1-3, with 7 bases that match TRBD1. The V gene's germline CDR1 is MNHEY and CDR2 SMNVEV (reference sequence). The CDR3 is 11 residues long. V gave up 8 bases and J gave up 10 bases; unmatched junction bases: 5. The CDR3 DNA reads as TGTGCCAGCTCCCAGGGGGGAACCATATATTTT. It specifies CASSQGGTIYF.

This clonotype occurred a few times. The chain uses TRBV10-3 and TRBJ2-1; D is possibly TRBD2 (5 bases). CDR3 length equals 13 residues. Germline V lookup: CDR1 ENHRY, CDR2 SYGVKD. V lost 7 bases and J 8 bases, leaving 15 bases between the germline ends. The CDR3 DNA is TGTGCCATCAAAGCTAGCAGTGCCGATGAGCAGTTCTTC. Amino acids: CAIKASSADEQFF.

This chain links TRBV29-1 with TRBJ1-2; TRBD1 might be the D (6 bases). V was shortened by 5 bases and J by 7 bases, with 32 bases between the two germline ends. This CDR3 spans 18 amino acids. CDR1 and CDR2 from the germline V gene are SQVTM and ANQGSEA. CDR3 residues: CSVYPSSPTTGRSGGYTF. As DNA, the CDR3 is TGCAGCGTTTACCCCTCCTCCCCAACAACAGGGAGGTCAGGTGGCTACACCTTC.

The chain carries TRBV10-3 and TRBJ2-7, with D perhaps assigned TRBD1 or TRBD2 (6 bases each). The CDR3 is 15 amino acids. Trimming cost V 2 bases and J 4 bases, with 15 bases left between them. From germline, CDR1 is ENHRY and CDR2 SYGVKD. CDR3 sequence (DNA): TGTGCCATCAGTGAGGCAGGATCGGGGGCGTACGAGCAGTACTTC. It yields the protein CAISEAGSGAYEQYF.

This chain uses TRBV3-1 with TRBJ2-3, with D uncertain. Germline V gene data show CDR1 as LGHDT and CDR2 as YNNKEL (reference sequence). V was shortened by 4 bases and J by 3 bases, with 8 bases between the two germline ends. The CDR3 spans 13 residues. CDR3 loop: CASSRVGTDTQYF. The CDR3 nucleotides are TGTGCCAGCAGCCGGGTAGGGACAGATACGCAGTATTTT.

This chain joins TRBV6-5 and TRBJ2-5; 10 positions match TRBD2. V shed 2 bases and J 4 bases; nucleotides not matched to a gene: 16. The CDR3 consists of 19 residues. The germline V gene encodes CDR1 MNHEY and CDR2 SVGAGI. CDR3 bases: TGTGCCAGCAGTTACGGAGATCGAGGGCTAGCGGGAGCGGTAGAGACCCAGTACTTC. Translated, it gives CASSYGDRGLAGAVETQYF.

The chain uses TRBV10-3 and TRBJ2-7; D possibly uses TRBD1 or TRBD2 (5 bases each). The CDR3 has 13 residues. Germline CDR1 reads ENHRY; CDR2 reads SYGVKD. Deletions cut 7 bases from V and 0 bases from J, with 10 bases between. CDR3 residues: CAITEGTSYEQYF. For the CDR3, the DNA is TGTGCCATCACCGAGGGGACCTCCTACGAGCAGTACTTC.

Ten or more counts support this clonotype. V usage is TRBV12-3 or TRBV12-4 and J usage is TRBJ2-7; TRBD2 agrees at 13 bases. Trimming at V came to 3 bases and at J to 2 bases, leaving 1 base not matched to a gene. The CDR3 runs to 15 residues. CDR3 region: CASSFGTSGAYEQYF. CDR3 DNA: TGTGCCAGCAGTTTCGGGACTAGCGGGGCCTACGAGCAGTACTTC.

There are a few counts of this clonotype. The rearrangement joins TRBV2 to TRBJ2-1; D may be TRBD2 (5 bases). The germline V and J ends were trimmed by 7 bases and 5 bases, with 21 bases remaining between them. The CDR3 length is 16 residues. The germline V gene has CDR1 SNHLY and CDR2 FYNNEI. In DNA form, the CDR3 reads TGTGCCAGCACCCTGAGGACTCCCAACGCCCACAATGAGCAGTTCTTC. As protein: CASTLRTPNAHNEQFF.